This T cell receptor beta chain came from a study of sequential checkpoint blockade in melanoma. The overall study: Arm A got nivolumab then ipilimumab; arm B the reverse, 1:1. Each arm's sequence ended with maintenance nivolumab.

Profiling relied on immunoSEQ multiplex PCR, and the TCRdb table lists in-frame clones only, not all of them. The sample has 15,000 to 20,000 clones, 72% seen once. The length of the CDR3 is 14 residues. Germline V lookup: CDR1 LGHNT, CDR2 FRNRAP. V gave up 5 bases and J gave up 0 bases, with 10 bases separating them. Treatment specified: randomized to nivolumab then ipilimumab (arm A) or the reverse (arm B). No patient had prior DNA-damaging chemotherapy. Live CD3+CD8+ CD19− CD56− cells were sorted from PBMCs. This sample comprised CD8+ T cells sorted from blood (inferred from file names), obtained from a patient given nivolumab and ipilimumab in sequence. The clonotype originates from a human donor with melanoma. V usage is TRBV12-5 and J usage is TRBJ1-2; D is unclear. CDR3 coding DNA: TGTGCTAGTGGTGTCGCCGAGGCTAACTATGGCTACACCTTC. This gives the protein CASGVAEANYGYTF. Full variable domain (rest looked up from reference TRBV12-5 and TRBJ1-2): DARVTQTPRHKVTEMGQEVTMRCQPILGHNTVFWYRQTMMQGLELLAYFRNRAPLDDSGMPKDRFSAEMPDATLATLKIQPSEPRDSAVYFCASGVAEANYGYTFGSGTRLTVV.